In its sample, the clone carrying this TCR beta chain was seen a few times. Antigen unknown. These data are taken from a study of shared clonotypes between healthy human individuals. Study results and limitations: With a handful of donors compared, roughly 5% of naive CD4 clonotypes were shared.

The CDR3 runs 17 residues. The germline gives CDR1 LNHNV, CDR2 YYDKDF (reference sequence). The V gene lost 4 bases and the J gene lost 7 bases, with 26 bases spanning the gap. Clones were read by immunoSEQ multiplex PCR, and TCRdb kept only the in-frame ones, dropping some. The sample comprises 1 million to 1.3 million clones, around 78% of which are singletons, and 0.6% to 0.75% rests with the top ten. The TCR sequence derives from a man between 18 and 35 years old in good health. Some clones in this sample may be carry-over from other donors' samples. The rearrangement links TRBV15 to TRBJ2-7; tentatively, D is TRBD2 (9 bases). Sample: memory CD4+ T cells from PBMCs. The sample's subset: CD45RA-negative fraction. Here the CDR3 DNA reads TGTGCCACCAGCAAGGACAGGGAAGGAGCGGGAGGACGAGAGCAGTACTTC. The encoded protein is CATSKDREGAGGREQYF.